Described below is a single T cell receptor beta chain sequence and its context. TCRdb's copy holds only in-frame clones and misses some; the assay was immunoSEQ multiplex PCR. The sample holds about 75,000 clones, around four fifths seen once. The data were taken from a study of control samples from healthy donors and cancer patients. Sample: blood. The sequence was obtained from a man aged 50-59 years in good health.

CDR3 sequence: CASSRPPEDTEAFF. The CDR3 DNA reads TGTGCCAGCAGCCGACCCCCAGAGGACACTGAAGCTTTCTTT. The chain is built from TRBV11-3 and TRBJ1-1, with D uncertain. The length of the CDR3 is 14 residues. Trimming pared 5 bases from V and 3 bases from J, leaving 13 bases between. Germline V gives CDR1 SGHNT, CDR2 YENEEA.